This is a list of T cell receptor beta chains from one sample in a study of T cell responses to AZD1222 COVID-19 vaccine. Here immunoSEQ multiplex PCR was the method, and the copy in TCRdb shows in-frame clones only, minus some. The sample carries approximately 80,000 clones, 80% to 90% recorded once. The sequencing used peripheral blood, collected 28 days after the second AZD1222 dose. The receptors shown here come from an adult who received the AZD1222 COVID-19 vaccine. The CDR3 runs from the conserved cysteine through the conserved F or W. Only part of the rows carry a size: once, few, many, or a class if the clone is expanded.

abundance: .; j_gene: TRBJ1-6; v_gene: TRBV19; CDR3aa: CATNLQGDSGSPLHF
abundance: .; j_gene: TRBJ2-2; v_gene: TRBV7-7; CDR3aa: CASSRLGGPGELFF
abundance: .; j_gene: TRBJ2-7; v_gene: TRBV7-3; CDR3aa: CASTLTPGSEQYF
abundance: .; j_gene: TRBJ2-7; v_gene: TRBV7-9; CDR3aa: CASTKIGEFSYEQYF
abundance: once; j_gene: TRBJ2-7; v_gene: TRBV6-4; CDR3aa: CASRSGDFGEQYF
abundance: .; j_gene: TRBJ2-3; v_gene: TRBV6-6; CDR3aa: CASSYSKGSTDTQYF
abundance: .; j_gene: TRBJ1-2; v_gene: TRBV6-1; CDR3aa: CASSEDPRSASGYTF
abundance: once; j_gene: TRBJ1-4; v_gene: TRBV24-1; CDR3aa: CATSDWGSEKLFF
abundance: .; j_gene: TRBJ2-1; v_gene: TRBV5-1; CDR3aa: CASSFGQNYNEQFF
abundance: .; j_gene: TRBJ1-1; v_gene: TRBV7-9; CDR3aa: CASRPTGTGNTEAFF
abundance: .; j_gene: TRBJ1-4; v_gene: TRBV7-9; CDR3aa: CASSPPGATNEKLFF
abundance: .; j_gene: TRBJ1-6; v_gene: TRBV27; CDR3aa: CASSLSVATYNSPLHF
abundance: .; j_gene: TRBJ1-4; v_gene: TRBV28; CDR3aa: CASSPTLGDLGFVF
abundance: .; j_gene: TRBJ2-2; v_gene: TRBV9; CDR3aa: CASSPEDRGELFF